This passage covers 15 T cell receptor beta chains from one sample sequenced in a study of blood T cell repertoires in COVID-19. Clones were sequenced by immunoSEQ multiplex PCR, and TCRdb holds only the in-frame ones, with some missing. The profile shows 150,000 to 200,000 clones, 65% to 85% of them singletons. The sample consisted of peripheral blood. The receptor set was obtained from a woman aged 25 to 39 with acute or convalescent COVID-19.

The chain couples TRBV4-1 to TRBJ1-1, with D perhaps TRBD1 (5 bases). Per the germline V gene, CDR1 is MGHRA and CDR2 is YSYEKL. The germline V and J ends were trimmed by 3 bases and 6 bases, with 14 bases remaining between them. The CDR3 is 14 residues long. The CDR3 region is CASSHGQGLAEAFF. CDR3 in DNA: TGCGCCAGCAGCCATGGGCAGGGTTTGGCTGAAGCTTTCTTT.

This clone came up a few times. This sample includes further DNA sequences coding for the same CDR3. The rearrangement links TRBV30 to TRBJ1-6; 7 bases match TRBD1. The CDR3 contains 13 residues. Germline V gene data show CDR1 as GTSNPN and CDR2 as SVGIG (reference sequence). J was trimmed by 5 bases and V by 5 bases; bases with no gene match: 3. CDR3 bases: TGTGCCTGGCGAACAGGGGATAATTCACCCCTCCACTTT. Translating it yields CAWRTGDNSPLHF.

This rearrangement joins TRBV3-1 (or the pseudogene TRBV3-2) to TRBJ2-1; 8 bases line up with TRBD2. Germline V gene lookup returns CDR1 LGHDT and CDR2 YNNKEL (reference sequence). CDR3 length equals 16 residues. Trimming at V came to 2 bases and at J to 5 bases, leaving 8 bases not matched to a gene. CDR3 DNA: TGTGCCAGCAGCCAATCAATTGGGCGGGGGGACAATGAGCAGTTCTTC. This encodes CASSQSIGRGDNEQFF.

The chain links TRBV30 to TRBJ1-2; D is ambiguous. This CDR3 spans 14 amino acids. Trimming removed 0 bases at V and 4 bases at J, with 12 bases between. Per the germline V gene, CDR1 is GTSNPN and CDR2 is SVGIG (reference sequence). CDR3 loop: CAWSVFQNFYGYTF. The CDR3 DNA follows: TGTGCCTGGAGTGTATTTCAGAATTTCTATGGCTACACCTTC.

The chain carries TRBV27 and TRBJ1-1; D is unresolved. The V end was cut by 8 bases, the J end by 4 bases, with 11 bases between. CDR1 is MNHEY, CDR2 SMNVEV, per germline (reference sequence). CDR3 length equals 12 residues. CDR3 protein: CASSAGITEAFF. In DNA, the CDR3 is TGTGCCAGCTCCGCGGGGATCACTGAAGCTTTCTTT.

The V call is TRBV5-1, the J call TRBJ1-5; D unresolved. From germline, CDR1 is SGHRS and CDR2 YFSETQ. This CDR3 is 15 amino acids long. Deletions cut 4 bases from V and 4 bases from J, with 15 bases between. CDR3: CASSPGGWANQPQHF. As DNA, the CDR3 is TGCGCCAGCAGCCCCGGTGGGTGGGCAAATCAGCCCCAGCATTTT.

The chain has TRBV7-6 and TRBJ2-3; D unresolved. The CDR3 is 13 residues long. Trimming cost V 5 bases and J 7 bases, with 13 bases left between them. Looked up from germline, CDR1 is SGHVS and CDR2 is FNYEAQ. The CDR3 bases are TGTGCCAGCAGCCCGGTCCCGGGTTATACGCAGTATTTT. Amino acids: CASSPVPGYTQYF.

The chain couples TRBV5-6 to TRBJ2-7; a weak D match, TRBD1 (6 bases). The CDR3 contains 14 residues. Trimming pared 0 bases from V and 11 bases from J, leaving 18 bases between. CDR1 is SGHDT, CDR2 YYEEEE, per germline. The CDR3 loop is CASSLETGTPFEYF. As DNA, the CDR3 is TGTGCCAGCAGCTTGGAAACCGGGACACCCTTTGAGTACTTC.

As concerns this clone: The identical CDR3 is also encoded by other nucleotide sequences in the sample. This sequence joins TRBV5-5 and TRBJ2-7; 8 nucleotides line up with TRBD1. The CDR3 has 12 amino acids. V trimming: 3 bases; J trimming: 6 bases; junction bases outside the gene matches: 2. Germline CDR1 and CDR2: SGHKS and YYEKEE (reference sequence). The CDR3 DNA follows: TGTGCCAGCAGCTGGACAGGGAGCGAGCAGTACTTC. Its translation: CASSWTGSEQYF.

This clone was counted between two and nine times. This chain joins TRBV2 and TRBJ2-3; possible D gene TRBD1, 6 bases. The CDR3 runs 17 residues. V was shortened by 4 bases and J by 2 bases, with 19 bases between the two germline ends. The germline V gene has CDR1 SNHLY and CDR2 FYNNEI. The CDR3 spells CASSAAVTGQVTDTQYF. The CDR3 DNA sequence: TGTGCCAGCAGTGCTGCCGTGACAGGCCAGGTCACAGATACGCAGTATTTT.

The chain is built from TRBV25-1 and TRBJ2-2, with D possibly being TRBD1 (5 bases). V dropped 6 bases and J dropped 7 bases, with 24 bases sitting between them. CDR3 length: 17 residues. Germline V gene sequence: CDR1 MGHDK, CDR2 SYGVNS. The CDR3 sequence is CASSRIPGREPGGELFF. CDR3 DNA sequence: TGTGCCAGCAGCCGAATCCCTGGCAGGGAACCGGGCGGGGAGCTGTTTTTT.

The chain combines TRBV5-6 with TRBJ1-6; the D is unclear. Trimming removed 4 bases at V and 8 bases at J, with 16 bases between. There are 15 residues in the CDR3. Looked up from germline, CDR1 is SGHDT and CDR2 is YYEEEE. CDR3 sequence reads: CASSAPGVPDSPLHF. In DNA, the CDR3 is TGTGCCAGCAGCGCACCGGGAGTACCCGATTCACCCCTCCACTTT.

J is TRBJ1-1 and V is TRBV6-5, with a tentative D call TRBD1 (6 bases). The CDR3 consists of 12 residues. V gave up 6 bases and J gave up 5 bases, with 10 bases separating them. Germline V CDR1 and CDR2: MNHEY, SVGAGI. This CDR3 is CASRLTGTEAFF. In DNA, the CDR3 is TGTGCCAGCAGACTCACAGGGACTGAAGCTTTCTTT.

The rearrangement links TRBV10-3 to TRBJ1-5; 8 nucleotides match TRBD1. The CDR3 is made up of 14 amino acids. Germline loops: CDR1 ENHRY, CDR2 SYGVKD. Trimming took 8 bases from V and 2 from J; bases not matched to a gene: 5. The CDR3 DNA is TGTGCCATCGGCGACAGGGGTGGCAATCAGCCCCAGCATTTT. Translating gives CAIGDRGGNQPQHF.

The chain combines TRBV28 with TRBJ1-3; perhaps TRBD1 as D (6 bases). V lost 7 bases to trimming and J lost 3 bases, with 16 bases between them. Germline-derived CDR1 and CDR2 are MDHEN and SYDVKM. CDR3 length: 15 amino acids. The CDR3 nucleotides read TGTGCCAGCAACCTATCACCAGGGGTTGGAAACACCATATATTTT. This encodes CASNLSPGVGNTIYF.